One and the same sample provided the 31 T cell receptor beta chains below, sequenced in a study of blood T cell repertoires in COVID-19. TCRdb keeps only in-frame clones here, not all; method: immunoSEQ multiplex PCR. The sample holds tens of thousands of clones, 80% to 90% seen once. The sample comprised peripheral blood. These receptors were obtained from a human donor with acute or convalescent COVID-19. The donor label of this sample is uncertain.

This chain connects TRBV6-5 to TRBJ1-6; 8 bases agree with TRBD1. Trimming took 4 bases from V and 5 from J; bases not matched to a gene: 7. This CDR3 is built from 16 residues. Germline assignment: CDR1 MNHEY and CDR2 SVGAGI. The chain's CDR3 is CASSFRTGLNNSPLHF. The DNA for the CDR3 is TGTGCCAGCAGTTTCCGGACAGGGCTCAATAATTCACCCCTCCACTTT.

The gene calls are TRBV13 and TRBJ2-7, with 9 bases that match TRBD1. Germline CDR1 is PRHDT and CDR2 is FYEKMQ (reference sequence). This CDR3 spans 14 amino acids. V shed 5 bases and J 4 bases; nucleotides not matched to a gene: 6. The CDR3 here is CASSNSQGAYEQYF. CDR3 in DNA: TGTGCCAGCAGCAACTCACAGGGGGCTTACGAGCAGTACTTC. The whole variable domain, filled in from reference TRBV13 and TRBJ2-7, reads AAGVIQSPRHLIKEKRETATLKCYPIPRHDTVYWYQQGPGQDPQFLISFYEKMQSDKGSIPDRFSAQQFSDYHSELNMSSLELGDSALYFCASSNSQGAYEQYFGPGTRLTVT.

The rearrangement joins TRBV2 to TRBJ2-2; 13 bases match TRBD2. Germline V CDR1 and CDR2: SNHLY, FYNNEI. V was pared by 7 bases and J by 7 bases, with 6 bases of the junction left unmatched. This CDR3 has 15 residues. CDR3 amino acids: CASKVLAGGLGELFF. The CDR3 nucleotides read TGTGCCAGCAAAGTACTAGCGGGAGGGCTCGGGGAGCTGTTTTTT.

The chain combines TRBV4-1 with TRBJ2-7, with 10 bases aligning to TRBD2. The germline V gene encodes CDR1 MGHRA and CDR2 YSYEKL. Trimming removed 0 bases from V and 7 bases from J; junction bases left unmatched: 15. The CDR3 is made up of 18 amino acids. In DNA form, the CDR3 reads TGCGCCAGCAGCCAAGACTTTATGGGGACGATAGCGGGAGGAGAGCAGTACTTC. It yields the protein CASSQDFMGTIAGGEQYF.

This chain connects TRBV6-6 to TRBJ2-4; possibly TRBD1 for D (8 bases). Germline values: CDR1 MNHNY, CDR2 SVGAGI (reference sequence). With 6 bases removed from V and 0 bases from J, the gap between germline ends came to 12 bases. The CDR3 consists of 15 residues. The CDR3 DNA reads TGTGCCAGCAGCTACAGGGGGGGAGCCAAAAACATTCAGTACTTC. Its protein is CASSYRGGAKNIQYF.

V usage is TRBV3-1 (or the pseudogene TRBV3-2) and J usage is TRBJ2-1; 11 bases are a match to TRBD2. Germline trimming cut 4 bases from V and 6 bases from J; bases unmatched to any gene: 2. Germline CDR1 LGHDT, CDR2 YNNKEL (reference sequence). CDR3 length: 14 amino acids. The DNA for the CDR3 is TGTGCCAGCAGCCGGACTAGCGGGCTCAATGAGCAGTTCTTC. Its translation: CASSRTSGLNEQFF.

The J gene is TRBJ2-7, the V gene TRBV2; TRBD1 might be the D (6 bases). CDR1 and CDR2 (germline): SNHLY, FYNNEI. This CDR3 has 12 residues. V was trimmed by 1 base and J by 8 bases, leaving 9 bases between them. CDR3 in DNA: TGTGCCAGCAGTGAAGGGACAGTTAAGCAGTACTTC. Translated, it gives CASSEGTVKQYF.

V gene TRBV9 combines with J gene TRBJ1-6; D is ambiguous. The CDR3 loop spans 14 amino acids. V dropped 1 base and J dropped 5 bases, with 7 bases sitting between them. CDR1 SGDLS and CDR2 YYNGEE come from the germline V gene. CDR3 protein: CASSVNADNSPLHF. The CDR3 DNA follows: TGTGCCAGCAGCGTAAATGCAGATAATTCACCCCTCCACTTT.

The chain is built from TRBV18 and TRBJ1-5; 10 nucleotides line up with TRBD1. The CDR3 is 16 amino acids. V lost 3 bases, J lost 4 bases, and 6 bases stayed unmatched. Per the germline V gene, CDR1 is KGHSH and CDR2 is LQKENI. Here the CDR3 DNA reads TGTGCCAGCTCACCGGGGACAGGGGTGGTGAATCAGCCCCAGCATTTT. This sequence encodes CASSPGTGVVNQPQHF. The complete variable domain, with remaining parts taken from reference TRBV18 and TRBJ1-5, reads NAGVMQNPRHLVRRRGQEARLRCSPMKGHSHVYWYRQLPEEGLKFMVYLQKENIIDESGMPKERFSAEFPKEGPSILRIQQVVRGDSAAYFCASSPGTGVVNQPQHFGDGTRLSIL.

The chain uses TRBV25-1 and TRBJ2-2; D is uncertain. The CDR3 is 14 amino acids. Germline V gene sequence: CDR1 MGHDK, CDR2 SYGVNS. V shed 2 bases and J shed 1 base, with 5 bases lying between them. CDR3 bases: TGTGCCAGCAGTGAAGGCTGGAACACCGGGGAGCTGTTTTTT. As protein: CASSEGWNTGELFF.

CDR3: CAISGAGLNVNTQYF. The CDR3 nucleotides read TGTGCCATCAGCGGAGCGGGTCTGAACGTGAATACGCAGTATTTT. V and J are TRBV10-3 and TRBJ2-3, with D maybe TRBD2 (6 bases). The germline V gene has CDR1 ENHRY and CDR2 SYGVKD. This CDR3 comprises 15 residues. V lost 6 bases and J lost 7, with 20 bases in between.

This clone occurred once. The rearrangement links TRBV6-5 to TRBJ2-2; D remains unclear. The germline V gene encodes CDR1 MNHEY and CDR2 SVGAGI. The V end lost 6 bases, the J end lost 0 bases, and 5 bases lay between the germline ends. The CDR3 loop spans 13 amino acids. DNA of the CDR3: TGTGCCAGCAGCCCCGCGAACACCGGGGAGCTGTTTTTT. Protein: CASSPANTGELFF.

The chain employs TRBV29-1 and TRBJ2-3; TRBD2 aligns across 12 bases. The germline V gene encodes CDR1 SQVTM and CDR2 ANQGSEA. V shed 5 bases and J 3 bases; nucleotides not matched to a gene: 24. This CDR3 region has 21 residues. The DNA of the CDR3 is TGCAGCGTTCCATCACGGAATCTAGCGGGAGGGTTCAAAGCGGATACAGATACGCAGTATTTT. This translates into CSVPSRNLAGGFKADTDTQYF.

The chain uses TRBV12-3 or TRBV12-4 and TRBJ1-5; D unresolved. There are 13 residues in the CDR3. Trimming cost V 1 base and J 5 bases, with 6 bases left between them. CDR3 in amino acids: CASSLDRDQPQHF. The DNA of the CDR3 is TGTGCCAGCAGTTTAGATCGGGATCAGCCCCAGCATTTT.

The J gene is TRBJ1-5, the V gene TRBV19; the D gene is possibly TRBD1 (6 bases). Trimming cost V 11 bases and J 0 bases, with 14 bases left between them. The CDR3 sequence is 14 residues long. The germline gives CDR1 LNHDA, CDR2 SQIVND (reference sequence). CDR3 sequence reads: CASFPRGSNQPQHF. The CDR3 DNA is TGTGCCTCTTTCCCCAGGGGTAGCAATCAGCCCCAGCATTTT.

The chain joins TRBV30 to TRBJ2-7, with a tentative D call TRBD1 (6 bases). V shed 3 bases and J shed 3 bases, with 24 bases lying between them. The CDR3 length is 17 residues. Germline-derived CDR1 and CDR2 are GTSNPN and SVGIG (reference sequence). The CDR3 reads CAWRVPGQGAGYYEQYF. CDR3 bases: TGTGCCTGGAGGGTTCCGGGACAAGGGGCGGGTTACTACGAGCAGTACTTC.

J is TRBJ1-2 and V is TRBV27, with D hard to call. Deletions cut 4 bases from V and 4 bases from J, with 10 bases between. Germline V gene lookup returns CDR1 MNHEY and CDR2 SMNVEV (reference sequence). CDR3 length: 13 residues. The chain's CDR3 is CASSSREGYGYTF. The CDR3 nucleotides read TGTGCCAGCAGTTCTAGGGAGGGCTATGGCTACACCTTC.

The rearrangement joins TRBV6-2 or TRBV6-3 to TRBJ1-2; D perhaps matches TRBD1 (5 bases). Germline assignment: CDR1 MNHEY and CDR2 SVGEGT. The V gene lost 4 bases and the J gene lost 4 bases, with 10 bases spanning the gap. The CDR3 is 13 residues long. The CDR3 protein is CASSSTVAYGYTF. The CDR3 region has the DNA TGTGCCAGCAGTTCGACAGTCGCCTATGGCTACACCTTC.

The chain has TRBV29-1 and TRBJ2-2; a weak D match, TRBD2 (7 bases). The germline CDR1 and CDR2 sequences are SQVTM and ANQGSEA. The CDR3 runs 15 residues. The germline V and J ends were trimmed by 0 bases and 5 bases, with 13 bases remaining between them. This CDR3 is CSVEEGGRLTGELFF. CDR3 bases: TGCAGCGTTGAAGAGGGGGGGCGACTTACCGGGGAGCTGTTTTTT.

The V and J genes are TRBV18 and TRBJ2-1; D perhaps matches TRBD2 (6 bases). Trimming removed 6 bases at V and 5 bases at J, with 23 bases between. The germline gives CDR1 KGHSH, CDR2 LQKENI. The CDR3 extends over 17 amino acids. The CDR3 region is CASSPTGDGFPDNEQFF. The CDR3 bases are TGTGCCAGCTCTCCGACGGGAGATGGGTTTCCTGACAATGAGCAGTTCTTC.

This chain uses TRBV5-4 with TRBJ2-7, with TRBD1 matching over 7 bases. This CDR3 has 13 residues. Germline V CDR1 and CDR2: SGHNT, YYREEE (reference sequence). Trimming cost V 4 bases and J 1 base; bases outside gene matches: 2. The CDR3 loop is CASSGGQSYEQYF. CDR3 sequence (DNA): TGTGCCAGCAGCGGGGGACAGTCCTACGAGCAGTACTTC. The full variable domain, rest sourced from reference TRBV5-4 and TRBJ2-7, is ETGVTQSPTHLIKTRGQQVTLRCSSQSGHNTVSWYQQALGQGPQFIFQYYREEENGRGNFPPRFSGLQFPNYSSELNVNALELDDSALYLCASSGGQSYEQYFGPGTRLTVT.

Remarks on this clone: Within the sample, other DNA sequences also encode this same CDR3. CDR3 in amino acids: CASSPQGNNSPLHF. CDR3 DNA: TGTGCCAGCTCACCTCAGGGGAATAATTCACCCCTCCACTTT. The chain couples TRBV18 to TRBJ1-6, with D maybe TRBD1 (6 bases). The CDR3 consists of 14 residues. The V gene lost 3 bases and the J gene lost 5 bases, with 8 bases spanning the gap. Per the germline V gene, CDR1 is KGHSH and CDR2 is LQKENI.

This chain connects TRBV7-3 to TRBJ2-3; TRBD2 aligns across 7 bases. The V gene's germline CDR1 is SGHTA and CDR2 FQGTGA. V lost 1 base to trimming and J lost 4 bases; unmatched junction nucleotides: 2. This CDR3 has 14 amino acids. In DNA, the CDR3 is TGTGCCAGCAGCTTAAATCGGGGGGCAGATACGCAGTATTTT. It specifies CASSLNRGADTQYF. Variable domain in full (rest from reference TRBV7-3 and TRBJ2-3): GAGVSQTPSNKVTEKGKYVELRCDPISGHTALYWYRQSLGQGPEFLIYFQGTGAADDSGLPNDRFFAVRPEGSVSTLKIQRTERGDSAVYLCASSLNRGADTQYFGPGTRLTVL.

The gene calls are TRBV7-2 and TRBJ2-5, with 9 bases aligning to TRBD2. J lost 2 bases, V lost 2 bases, and 3 bases had no gene match. Germline assignment: CDR1 SGHTA and CDR2 FQGNSA. CDR3 size: 15 residues. CDR3 in amino acids: CASSLFAGGQETQYF. For the CDR3, the DNA is TGTGCCAGCAGCTTATTCGCGGGGGGGCAAGAGACCCAGTACTTC.

The chain carries TRBV28 and TRBJ1-5, with 9 bases identical to TRBD1. The J segment lost 6 bases and the V segment lost 8 bases, leaving 11 bases of the junction unmatched. Germline V gene data show CDR1 as MDHEN and CDR2 as SYDVKM. The CDR3 is 15 amino acids. The DNA for the CDR3 is TGTGCCAGCGCGAAACCACAGGGGGCTGGTCAGCCCCAGCATTTT. Encoded protein: CASAKPQGAGQPQHF.

At least ten counts were recorded for this clone. This chain links TRBV19 with TRBJ1-2; TRBD1 matches at 8 bases. The CDR3 is 15 amino acids. CDR1 is LNHDA, CDR2 SQIVND, per germline (reference sequence). With 1 base clipped from V and 2 bases from J, the junction kept 3 bases outside the gene matches. CDR3 in amino acids: CASSIAGGQNYGYTF. The CDR3 DNA reads as TGTGCCAGTAGTATAGCAGGGGGCCAAAACTATGGCTACACCTTC.

This chain uses TRBV5-6 with TRBJ2-4; tentatively, D is TRBD1 (6 bases). The CDR3 has 16 residues. Trimming took off 2 bases at V and 0 bases at J, with 12 bases between the two ends. Germline CDR1 and CDR2: SGHDT and YYEEEE. The CDR3 DNA reads TGTGCCAGCAGCTTACAGGGAACATTAGCCAAAAACATTCAGTACTTC. This codes for CASSLQGTLAKNIQYF.

This chain links TRBV30 with TRBJ1-2; D remains ambiguous. The V gene's germline CDR1 is GTSNPN and CDR2 SVGIG (reference sequence). The ends were cut back, 5 bases at V and 2 bases at J, with 6 bases in the middle. CDR3 size: 11 residues. CDR3 in amino acids: CAWGTNYGYTF. CDR3 in DNA: TGTGCCTGGGGCACAAACTATGGCTACACCTTC. Looking up the rest from reference TRBV30 and TRBJ1-2 gives the full variable domain: SQTIHQWPATLVQPVGSPLSLECTVEGTSNPNLYWYRQAAGRGLQLLFYSVGIGQISSEVPQNLSASRPQDRQFILSSKKLLLSDSGFYLCAWGTNYGYTFGSGTRLTVV.

V is TRBV30 and J is TRBJ2-2, with 8 positions matching TRBD1. V shed 3 bases, J shed 9 bases, and the junction held 6 bases outside the gene matches. Germline CDR1 reads GTSNPN; CDR2 reads SVGIG (reference sequence). The CDR3 has 13 amino acids. CDR3 coding DNA: TGTGCCTGGAGCTCGACAGGGGTTAGGGAGCTGTTTTTT. It translates to CAWSSTGVRELFF.

The rearrangement uses TRBV9 and TRBJ2-5; 15 nucleotides agree with TRBD2. The CDR3 contains 16 residues. The V and J ends lost 3 bases and 5 bases, in that order; junction bases with no gene match: 5. From germline, CDR1 is SGDLS and CDR2 YYNGEE. The chain's CDR3 is CASSEGLAGGWETQYF. The CDR3 nucleotides are TGTGCCAGCAGCGAGGGACTAGCGGGGGGATGGGAGACCCAGTACTTC.

The chain has TRBV7-9 and TRBJ2-3, with 9 bases lining up with TRBD2. The germline CDR1 and CDR2 sequences are SEHNR and FQNEAQ (reference sequence). J was trimmed by 5 bases and V by 5 bases; bases with no gene match: 5. The CDR3 contains 14 residues. The chain's CDR3 is CASSLTLAGDTQYF. CDR3 DNA: TGTGCCAGCAGCCTCACACTAGCGGGAGATACGCAGTATTTT.